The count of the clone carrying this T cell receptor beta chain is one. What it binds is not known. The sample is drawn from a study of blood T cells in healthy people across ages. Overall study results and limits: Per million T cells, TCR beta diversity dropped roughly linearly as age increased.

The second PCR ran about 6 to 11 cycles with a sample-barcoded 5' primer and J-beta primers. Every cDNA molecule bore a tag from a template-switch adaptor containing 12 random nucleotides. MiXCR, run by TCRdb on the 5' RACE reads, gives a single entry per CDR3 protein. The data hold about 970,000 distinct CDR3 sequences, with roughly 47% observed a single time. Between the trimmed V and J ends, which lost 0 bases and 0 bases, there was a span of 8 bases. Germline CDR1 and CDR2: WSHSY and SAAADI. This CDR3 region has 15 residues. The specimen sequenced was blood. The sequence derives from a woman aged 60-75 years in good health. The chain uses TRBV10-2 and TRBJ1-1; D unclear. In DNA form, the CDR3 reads TGCGCCAGCAGTGAGTCGAGGGCAATGAACACTGAAGCTTTCTTT. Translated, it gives CASSESRAMNTEAFF.